Listed below are T cell receptor beta chains from one sample, sequenced in a study of CD8 T cells in ankylosing spondylitis. TCRdb re-analysed the 5' RACE reads in MiXCR, keeping a single row per CDR3 protein. The table shows fewer than 400,000 distinct CDR3 sequences, with roughly 8% occurring only once. Sample: blood, either unsorted or a sorted T cell fraction (not recorded which). These receptors were taken from a male donor with ankylosing spondylitis. CDR3s include the opening cysteine and the closing phenylalanine or tryptophan. The D gene is left open where the match is weak. Size tells how often a clone was seen (once, few, many) or the class of an expanded clone, and some rows leave it out.

clone_size	d_call	j_call	v_call	cdr3_nt	cdr3_aa
NA	TRBD2	TRBJ2-2	TRBV10-3	TGTGCCATCACCGAAGGGGCGGGAGCCGGGGAGCTGTTTTTT	CAITEGAGAGELFF
NA	NA	TRBJ2-7	TRBV6-2/TRBV6-3	TGTGCCAGCAGAACTAACGGTCCCTTCGAGCAGTACTTC	CASRTNGPFEQYF
few	TRBD2	TRBJ2-3	TRBV18	TGTGCCAGCTCACCCCTCGGGCGGGAGAGCACAGATACGCAGTATTTT	CASSPLGRESTDTQYF
many	NA	TRBJ2-1	TRBV2	TGTGCCAGCAGCGGACAGTACAATGAGCAGTTCTTC	CASSGQYNEQFF
NA	NA	TRBJ2-3	TRBV21-1	TGTGCCAGCAGCTCTCTCATAGCGGGGAGCACAGATACGCAGTATTTT	CASSSLIAGSTDTQYF
many	NA	TRBJ2-2	TRBV7-8	TGTGCCAGCAGCTTTACAGGGCCCGGGGAGCTGTTTTTT	CASSFTGPGELFF
many	TRBD1	TRBJ2-7	TRBV5-1	TGCGCCAGCAGCTTGGAAGGGGGCCACTACGAGCAGTACTTC	CASSLEGGHYEQYF
few	NA	TRBJ2-2	TRBV19	TGTGCCAGTAGTATTAGGGCAACCAACCCGAACACCGGGGAGCTGTTTTTT	CASSIRATNPNTGELFF
once	NA	TRBJ2-3	TRBV12-3/TRBV12-4	TGTGCCAGCAGTTTGGTACGGCCAGATACGCAGTATTTT	CASSLVRPDTQYF
NA	TRBD2	TRBJ2-1	TRBV4-1	TGCGCCAGCAGCCAAGCCAGGCGGGAGGCTTACAATGAGCAGTTCTTC	CASSQARREAYNEQFF
many	NA	TRBJ1-5	TRBV6-1	TGTGCCAGCAGGACCGGGACGGACAATCAGCCCCAGCATTTT	CASRTGTDNQPQHF
few	NA	TRBJ2-1	TRBV28	TGTGCCAGAGACCCGGACAGATTCTATGAGCAGTTCTTC	CARDPDRFYEQFF
NA	TRBD2	TRBJ2-7	TRBV20-1	TGCAGTGCTAGACTTCCTGGGACTAGCGTCTACGAGCAGTACTTC	CSARLPGTSVYEQYF
NA	NA	TRBJ2-1	TRBV3-1	TGTGCCAGCAGCCAAGCCCGGGGCAGAGAGGCGGCGTTCTTC	CASSQARGREAAFF
few	NA	TRBJ2-5	TRBV12-3/TRBV12-4	TGTGCCAGCAGTTTAAGGAGAGGAGAGACCCAGTACTTC	CASSLRRGETQYF
NA	NA	TRBJ1-3	TRBV4-1	TGCGCCAGCAGCCAAGACAGTTCGCACTCTGGAAACACCATATATTTT	CASSQDSSHSGNTIYF
few	TRBD1	TRBJ1-6	TRBV6-2/TRBV6-3	TGTGCCAGCAGACAGGGGTCAAATAATTCACCCCTCCACTTT	CASRQGSNNSPLHF
few	NA	TRBJ1-5	TRBV7-4	TGTGCCAGCAGTGGAGAGAACAATCAGCCCCAGCATTTT	CASSGENNQPQHF
NA	NA	TRBJ2-3	TRBV4-3	TGCGCCAGCAGCCAAGGCACTACGGGCTCAACAGATACGCAGTATTTT	CASSQGTTGSTDTQYF
few	NA	TRBJ2-2	TRBV5-1	TGCGCCAGCAGCTTGTTGACTGGAACGACCGGGGAGCTGTTTTTT	CASSLLTGTTGELFF
many	TRBD2	TRBJ2-5	TRBV5-1	TGCGCCAGCAGCTTAGCTAGCGGGGTACAAGAGACCCAGTACTTC	CASSLASGVQETQYF
few	TRBD1	TRBJ2-7	TRBV4-1	TGCGCCAGCAGCCAAGAGGCGCCCGGGACAGGGATCAACGAGCAGTACTTC	CASSQEAPGTGINEQYF
NA	NA	TRBJ1-4	TRBV10-3	TGTGCCATCAGTTATGGTCGGGATCGCGAAAAACTGTTTTTT	CAISYGRDREKLFF
many	NA	TRBJ2-2	TRBV12-3/TRBV12-4	TGTGCCAGCAGGTTAGGTGTCGGGGAGCTGTTTTTT	CASRLGVGELFF
NA	NA	TRBJ2-3	TRBV11-2	TGTGCCAGCAGCACGCTACGTTCGGAGCTTACAGTCCGCAAATCGAGGTATTTT	CASSTLRSELTVRKSRYF
NA	TRBD1	TRBJ1-1	TRBV28	TGTGCCAGCAGTTCCGGGACAGGGGGTTTTCGTGATGGTGCTTTCTTT	CASSSGTGGFRDGAFF
few	NA	TRBJ2-2	TRBV27	TGTGCCAGCAGGCTTTACACCGGGGAGCTGTTTTTT	CASRLYTGELFF
NA	NA	TRBJ2-3	TRBV5-1	TGCGCCAGCAGCTTGGTTGGAGATTACAGCACAGATACGCAGTATTTT	CASSLVGDYSTDTQYF
many	NA	TRBJ2-1	TRBV7-2	TGTGCCAGCAGCCATAATCAATTGGGTCAGGAGTTCTTC	CASSHNQLGQEFF
many	NA	TRBJ2-7	TRBV12-3/TRBV12-4	TGTGCCAGCAGCCCGAACTACGAGCAGTACTTC	CASSPNYEQYF
few	TRBD1	TRBJ2-5	TRBV7-9	TGTGCCAGCAGCCTCACAGGGGTGAATTGGGAGACCCAGTACTTC	CASSLTGVNWETQYF
NA	NA	TRBJ2-1	TRBV11-2	TGTGCCAGCAGCTCCAGGTTGGGCGGGACGACTTTCTACAATGAGCAGTTCTTC	CASSSRLGGTTFYNEQFF
many	NA	TRBJ2-5	TRBV20-1	TGCAGTGCCAGAAGGACAGCCCGTTTGGAGACCCAGTACTTC	CSARRTARLETQYF
few	TRBD2	TRBJ2-1	TRBV28	TGTGCCAGCAGTTTAAAGCTAGCGGGGGCTGAGCAGTTCTTC	CASSLKLAGAEQFF
NA	TRBD2	TRBJ2-7	TRBV7-2	TGTGCCAGCAGCCGACTAGCGGGATCTCAAGAGCAGTACTTC	CASSRLAGSQEQYF
many	TRBD1	TRBJ2-4	TRBV2	TGTGCCAGCAGTGATAGGACAGGGGGACCCAAAAACATTCAGTACTTC	CASSDRTGGPKNIQYF
many	TRBD2	TRBJ2-1	TRBV27	TGTGCCAGCAGTTCTCGGACTAGCGGGAGGGCCCCCTACAATGAGCAGTTCTTC	CASSSRTSGRAPYNEQFF
many	TRBD2	TRBJ2-7	TRBV29-1	TGCAGCGCCGGGGAGGGTTTCAATTCCTACGAGCAGTACTTC	CSAGEGFNSYEQYF
NA	NA	TRBJ2-5	TRBV6-2/TRBV6-3	TGTGCCAGCAGCCTGACGGGGGGCCTCGGGGAGACCCAGTACTTC	CASSLTGGLGETQYF
few	TRBD2	TRBJ2-5	TRBV28	TGTGCCAGCAGTGGACTAGCGGGAGGTGGACTAGAGACCCAGTACTTC	CASSGLAGGGLETQYF
few	NA	TRBJ1-2	TRBV5-1	TGCGCCAGCAGCTTGGCTGGGGGCCGAGGCTACACCTTC	CASSLAGGRGYTF
few	NA	TRBJ2-7	TRBV6-1	TGTGCCAGCAGCCTACTACTAGGGACAAACTACGAGCAGTACTTC	CASSLLLGTNYEQYF
few	NA	TRBJ2-2	TRBV7-2	TGTGCCAGCAGCTTAGTCGGTCTTAACGGGGAGCTGTTTTTT	CASSLVGLNGELFF
few	NA	TRBJ2-7	TRBV29-1	TGCAGCGTTTACTTGGACGCGATTACCTACGAGCAGTACTTC	CSVYLDAITYEQYF
NA	NA	TRBJ1-2	TRBV15	TGTGCCACCAGCGGCGTCGGGGATCGCCTTTATGGCTACACCTTC	CATSGVGDRLYGYTF
many	TRBD2	TRBJ2-3	TRBV29-1	TGCAGCGTTGAGATCTCGACTAGCGGGCAAAATACGCAGTATTTT	CSVEISTSGQNTQYF
many	TRBD1	TRBJ1-2	TRBV2	TGTGCCACCCAGGGGACAGGTAACGTCGACTATGGCTACACCTTC	CATQGTGNVDYGYTF